The sequence of this T cell receptor (beta chain) was determined in a study of PD-L1 blockade in urothelial cancer. Across the whole study: The patients first took atezolizumab around 2014, receiving 1,200 mg intravenously every 3 weeks.

Germline V lookup: CDR1 SGHAT, CDR2 FQNNGV. The CDR3 consists of 14 residues. Trimming took off 2 bases at V and 5 bases at J, with 12 bases between the two ends. Profiling relied on immunoSEQ multiplex PCR, and the TCRdb table lists in-frame clones only, not all of them. Of more than 35,000 clones listed, more than 80% are singletons. The sequencing used PBMCs, collected around atezolizumab (anti-PD-L1) treatment. The chain employs TRBV11-2 and TRBJ1-2; a possible D gene is TRBD1 (6 bases). The TCR sequence derives from a man between 70 and 80 years old with urothelial cancer. CDR3 DNA sequence: TGTGCCAGCAGCTTAAGCACTGGACAGTATGGCTACACCTTC. The encoded protein is CASSLSTGQYGYTF. Variable domain in full (rest from reference TRBV11-2 and TRBJ1-2): EAGVAQSPRYKIIEKRQSVAFWCNPISGHATLYWYQQILGQGPKLLIQFQNNGVVDDSQLPKDRFSAERLKGVDSTLKIQPAKLEDSAVYLCASSLSTGQYGYTFGSGTRLTVV.